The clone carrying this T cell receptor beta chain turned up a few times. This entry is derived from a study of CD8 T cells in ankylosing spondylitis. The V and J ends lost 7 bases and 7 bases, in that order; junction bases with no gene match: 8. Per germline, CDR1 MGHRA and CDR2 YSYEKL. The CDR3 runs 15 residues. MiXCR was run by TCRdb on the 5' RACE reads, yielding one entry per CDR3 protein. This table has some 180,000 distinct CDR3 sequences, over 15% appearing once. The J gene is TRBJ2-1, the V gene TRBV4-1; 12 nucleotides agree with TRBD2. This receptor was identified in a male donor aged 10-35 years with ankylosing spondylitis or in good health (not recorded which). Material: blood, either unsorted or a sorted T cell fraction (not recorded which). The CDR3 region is CASTWTSGMGNEQFF. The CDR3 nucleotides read TGCGCCAGCACCTGGACTAGCGGGATGGGGAATGAGCAGTTCTTC.